This T cell receptor (beta chain) is drawn from a study of OX40 agonist ivuxolimab in advanced cancers. Study context: Ivuxolimab doses were 0.01, 0.1, 0.3, 1.5, 3 or 10 mg/kg every 2 weeks. Study results and limitations: Not determined was the antigen specificity of the expanded peripheral T cells. On average, CD8+ T cells showed a greater number of expanded clones than CD4+.

Germline V gene lookup returns CDR1 MNHEY and CDR2 SMNVEV (reference sequence). CDR3 length: 17 residues. Trimming at V came to 6 bases and at J to 5 bases, leaving 10 bases not matched to a gene. For this clone: As yet, its antigen is unknown.

The method was immunoSEQ multiplex PCR; TCRdb's version includes in-frame clones alone and lacks a portion of them. Among about 110,000 clones listed, 80% to 95% were seen once. Individuals having autoimmune disease history or systemic immunosuppression were not enrolled. This rearrangement joins TRBV27 to TRBJ2-5; TRBD2 aligns across 15 bases. The sequencing used CD4+ or CD8+ T cells sorted from blood, collected in a trial of the OX40 agonist ivuxolimab. The sequence was obtained from an adult with an advanced solid tumor such as melanoma, head and neck, liver or kidney cancer. CDR3 bases: TGTGCCAGCAGGTGTCGGACTAGCGGGAGGGGGGAGGAGACCCAGTACTTC. Protein product: CASRCRTSGRGEETQYF.